These T cell receptor beta chains were read from a single sample in a study of T cell repertoires in cytomegalovirus infection. No antigens are known for them. TCRdb reanalysed the reads using MiXCR and keeps one entry per CDR3 protein. The table lists 40,000 to 55,000 distinct CDR3 sequences, about a fifth of them singletons. The input for sequencing was CD8+ T cells from cultured PBMCs, taken from culture after CMV antigen stimulation. The receptors were gathered from a human donor in good health (CMV status not recorded). Some clones in this sample may be carry-over from other donors' samples. Each CDR3 is given with its conserved first and last residue. The D gene is left open where the match is weak. A row's size may be missing; if present it is once, few, many or a size class.

V gene	J gene	D gene	clone size	CDR3 DNA	CDR3 protein
TRBV9	TRBJ2-1	.	.	TGTGCCAGCAGCGTAGGGTGGATACCGCAGTTCTTC	CASSVGWIPQFF
TRBV7-2	TRBJ2-3	.	few	TGTGCCAGCAGCTTAGCTCCTGTAGATACGCAGTATTTT	CASSLAPVDTQYF
TRBV6-2/TRBV6-3	TRBJ1-6	.	.	TGTGCCAGCAGTTGGGGGAGCGAACCCCTCCACTTT	CASSWGSEPLHF
TRBV27	TRBJ1-5	TRBD1	.	TGTGCCAGCAGTCCCGGGACAGTTAGCAATCAGCCCCAGCATTTT	CASSPGTVSNQPQHF
TRBV20-1	TRBJ2-7	.	.	TGCAGTGCAAAAGGGCCCCAGAGCTACGAGCAGTACTTC	CSAKGPQSYEQYF
TRBV11-2	TRBJ2-1	.	.	TGTGCCAGCAGCTTAGCATTCGAGGGCCACAATGAGCAGTTCTTC	CASSLAFEGHNEQFF
TRBV6-2/TRBV6-3	TRBJ2-1	TRBD2	few	TGTGCCAGCAGCCTAGGTGCGGGAGGACGATACAATGAGCAGTTCTTC	CASSLGAGGRYNEQFF
TRBV7-2	TRBJ1-1	.	.	TGTGCCAGCAGCTTGAACGACGCGGTGGACACTGAAGCTTTCTTT	CASSLNDAVDTEAFF
TRBV6-6	TRBJ1-2	.	.	TGTGCCAGCAGTTACTCGGGGGGAGATGGCTACACCTTC	CASSYSGGDGYTF
TRBV5-6	TRBJ2-7	.	.	TGTGCCAGCAGCTTGCTGGGATCCTACGAGCAGTACTTC	CASSLLGSYEQYF
TRBV4-1	TRBJ2-3	.	.	TGCGCCAGCAGCCAAGAGCGGGCCCGCACAGATACGCAGTATTTT	CASSQERARTDTQYF
TRBV20-1	TRBJ1-4	.	few	TGCAGTGCTAGACAGGGAGCTGCGGAAAAACTGTTTTTT	CSARQGAAEKLFF
TRBV6-2/TRBV6-3	TRBJ2-7	.	.	TGTGCCAGCAGTTACAGCTTTTGGACGGACGAGCAGTACTTC	CASSYSFWTDEQYF
TRBV7-6	TRBJ1-1	.	.	TGTGCCAGCAGCTACAAGGTACAGGGACAGAACACTGAAGCTTTCTTT	CASSYKVQGQNTEAFF
TRBV9	TRBJ1-2	.	few	TGTGCCAGCAGCGCAGCATCAGGGGCCCCAAACTATGGCTACACCTTC	CASSAASGAPNYGYTF
TRBV27	TRBJ2-7	.	.	TGTGCCAGCAGTTTATCGGCGGTCACAGCCTACGAGCAGAACTTC	CASSLSAVTAYEQNF
TRBV7-9	TRBJ1-1	.	.	TGTGCCAGCAGCTTCAAGGACACTGAAGCTTTCTTT	CASSFKDTEAFF
TRBV5-1	TRBJ2-7	.	.	TGCGCCAGCAGCTTCGGAGGCGGCTCCTACGAGCAGTACTTC	CASSFGGGSYEQYF
TRBV7-9	TRBJ2-3	.	few	TGTGCCAGCAGCTTTGACAGAACTAACCCCACAGATACGCAGTATTTT	CASSFDRTNPTDTQYF
TRBV5-6	TRBJ2-1	.	.	TGTGCCAGCAGTTACAGGTCCTACAATGAGCAGTTCTTC	CASSYRSYNEQFF
TRBV4-3	TRBJ2-3	TRBD2	few	TGCGCCAGCAGCCAAGATCCCCTAGCGGGAGTTGCAGATACGCAGTATTTT	CASSQDPLAGVADTQYF
TRBV7-6	TRBJ2-1	.	few	TGTGCCAGCAGCCCCATAGGGGCTGGTGAGCAGTTCTTC	CASSPIGAGEQFF
TRBV6-1	TRBJ2-7	.	few	TGTGCCAGCAACTTAGGGACGTCCGCCTACGAGCAGTACTTC	CASNLGTSAYEQYF
TRBV7-6	TRBJ2-1	.	.	TGTGCCAGCAGCTTAGCGTTCGGCCCGTACAATGAGCAGTTCTTC	CASSLAFGPYNEQFF
TRBV7-2	TRBJ1-5	.	.	TGTGCCAGCAGCCCTGGGGGAACCTCGGGCAATCAGCCCCATCATTTT	CASSPGGTSGNQPHHF
TRBV27	TRBJ2-4	.	.	TGTGCCAGCAGTTTTGACCGACAGACTTACAAAAACATTCAGTACTTC	CASSFDRQTYKNIQYF
TRBV2	TRBJ1-1	TRBD1	.	TGTGCCAGACGACAGGGACTGAACACTGAAGCTTTCTTT	CARRQGLNTEAFF
TRBV15	TRBJ2-7	TRBD1	.	TGTGCCACCAGCAGAGATCGGGACAGCCAAACCTACGAGCAGTACTTC	CATSRDRDSQTYEQYF
TRBV3-1	TRBJ2-1	.	.	TGTGCCAGCAGCACTTCCAGCTACAATGAGCAGTTCTTC	CASSTSSYNEQFF
TRBV9	TRBJ2-7	.	.	TGTGCCAGCAGCGTAGCCGGCAGGGCTGGAGACGAGCAGTACTTC	CASSVAGRAGDEQYF
TRBV6-2/TRBV6-3	TRBJ1-1	.	.	TGTGCCAGCAGGGACTGGACTAAAGCTTTCTTT	CASRDWTKAFF